A selection of T cell receptor beta chains follows, all from one sample in a study of cytomegalovirus exposure and HLA in healthy donors. The table came from immunoSEQ multiplex PCR; TCRdb's copy has only in-frame clones and leaves some out. This sample contains some 80,000 clones. The sequencing input was PBMCs. These receptors were taken from a man aged 50 to 60 in good health and CMV-seropositive. The CDR3 runs from the conserved cysteine through the conserved F or W. D genes are given only for firm matches.

d_gene: TRBD1; v_gene: TRBV6-1; j_gene: TRBJ1-3; CDR3nt: TGTGCCGGTTATAGACAGGGGTTGGCCACCATATATTTT; CDR3aa: CAGYRQGLATIYF
d_gene: TRBD1; v_gene: TRBV18; j_gene: TRBJ1-5; CDR3nt: TGTGCCAGCTCACGAGGGACAGGGGGCACTCAGCCCCAGCATTTT; CDR3aa: CASSRGTGGTQPQHF
d_gene: NA; v_gene: TRBV10-3; j_gene: TRBJ1-1; CDR3nt: TGTGCCATCAGTGGCGGGGAGAACACTGAAGCTTTCTTT; CDR3aa: CAISGGENTEAFF
d_gene: NA; v_gene: TRBV5-1; j_gene: TRBJ2-7; CDR3nt: TGCGCCAGCAGCTTGGGACAGGATTCCTACGAGCAGTACTTC; CDR3aa: CASSLGQDSYEQYF
d_gene: TRBD2; v_gene: TRBV2; j_gene: TRBJ2-5; CDR3nt: TGTGCCCAACGGGAGGTGGCTAAAGAGACCCAGTACTTC; CDR3aa: CAQREVAKETQYF
d_gene: TRBD2; v_gene: TRBV5-1; j_gene: TRBJ2-1; CDR3nt: TGCGCCAGCAGCTTGGAGGGACTAGCGGCCCCTAACGTCTTC; CDR3aa: CASSLEGLAAPNVF
d_gene: NA; v_gene: TRBV21-1; j_gene: TRBJ1-5; CDR3nt: TGTGCCAGCAGCAAAGCCACAGGGAAAAATCATCAGCCCCAGCATTTT; CDR3aa: CASSKATGKNHQPQHF
d_gene: TRBD2; v_gene: TRBV5-1; j_gene: TRBJ2-3; CDR3nt: TGCGCCAGCAGCCCCGCAGCGGGGGGTAGCGATACGCAGTATTTT; CDR3aa: CASSPAAGGSDTQYF
d_gene: TRBD1; v_gene: TRBV19; j_gene: TRBJ2-7; CDR3nt: TGTGCCAGTAGTCCGGACAGGGCAAGCTCCTACGAGCAGTACTTC; CDR3aa: CASSPDRASSYEQYF
d_gene: TRBD2; v_gene: TRBV7-9; j_gene: TRBJ2-2; CDR3nt: TGTGCCAGCAGGTTCGGGGGGGCCTGGGACACCGGGGAGCTGTTTTTT; CDR3aa: CASRFGGAWDTGELFF
d_gene: TRBD1; v_gene: TRBV2; j_gene: TRBJ1-1; CDR3nt: TGTGCCAGCAGCCCCGGACAGGGGACTGAAGCTTTCTTT; CDR3aa: CASSPGQGTEAFF
d_gene: TRBD1; v_gene: TRBV6-5; j_gene: TRBJ1-1; CDR3nt: TGTGCCAGCAGTTCTCGGACAGGGGGCGGAACTGAAGCTTTCTTT; CDR3aa: CASSSRTGGGTEAFF
d_gene: NA; v_gene: TRBV5-6; j_gene: TRBJ2-1; CDR3nt: TGTGCCAGCAGCTTGGGGGGCTACTCCGACAATGAGCAGTTCTTC; CDR3aa: CASSLGGYSDNEQFF
d_gene: NA; v_gene: TRBV11-2; j_gene: TRBJ1-4; CDR3nt: TGTGCCAGCAGCCCGTGGGGGGGTCATAATGAAAAACTGTTTTTT; CDR3aa: CASSPWGGHNEKLFF
d_gene: TRBD2; v_gene: TRBV6-5; j_gene: TRBJ2-1; CDR3nt: TGTGCCAGCAGTCAGGGACTAGCGAACTACAATGAGCAGTTCTTC; CDR3aa: CASSQGLANYNEQFF
d_gene: TRBD1; v_gene: TRBV5-1; j_gene: TRBJ1-2; CDR3nt: TGCGCCAGCAGCCCGGGGACAGGGGATGGCTACACCTTC; CDR3aa: CASSPGTGDGYTF